This TCR beta chain stems from a study of T cell repertoires in cytomegalovirus infection. Using its own MiXCR run on the reads, TCRdb lists one record per CDR3 protein. The sample shows roughly 730,000 distinct CDR3 sequences, roughly a third of them seen only once. This CDR3 contains 12 residues. Trimming cost V 2 bases and J 6 bases, with 5 bases left between them. There are many counts of this clonotype. Antigen unknown. Sample: cultured PBMCs, taken from culture after CMV antigen stimulation. The receptor was isolated from a human donor in good health (CMV status not recorded). Some clones in this sample may be carry-over from other donors' samples. The rearrangement uses TRBV12-3 or TRBV12-4 and TRBJ1-3; D uncertain. CDR3 bases: TGTGCCAGCAGTTTAAACATAAACACCATATATTTT. Translating it yields CASSLNINTIYF.